Shown below are 7 T cell receptor beta chains from a single sample sequenced in a study of blood T cell repertoires in COVID-19. This table comes from immunoSEQ multiplex PCR, and its TCRdb copy is limited to in-frame clones, with some not included. The sample carries 200,000 to 250,000 clones, around 89% recorded once. The material sequenced was PBMCs or T cells enriched from blood (not recorded which). The receptor set was obtained from a young man who had been exposed to COVID-19.

The chain couples TRBV4-1 to TRBJ2-1; D possibly corresponds to TRBD2 (6 bases). Germline V gives CDR1 MGHRA, CDR2 YSYEKL. Trimming removed 5 bases from V and 6 bases from J, with 14 bases in between. The CDR3 has 14 residues. The CDR3 sequence is CASSGGAGSNEQFF. CDR3 in DNA: TGCGCCAGCAGCGGAGGGGCAGGGTCCAATGAGCAGTTCTTC.

Points on this clone: The same CDR3 arises from other DNA sequences in this sample as well. V and J are TRBV18 and TRBJ1-1; D gene ambiguous. This CDR3 has 12 residues. CDR1 KGHSH and CDR2 LQKENI come from the germline V gene. The V end was cut by 3 bases, the J end by 5 bases, with 7 bases between. CDR3 region: CASSPSRTEAFF. DNA for the CDR3: TGTGCCAGCTCACCGTCGAGGACTGAAGCTTTCTTT.

The rearrangement joins TRBV7-9 to TRBJ1-6, with a possible D match to TRBD1 (5 bases). Germline CDR1 SEHNR, CDR2 FQNEAQ (reference sequence). This CDR3 region has 15 residues. With 1 base removed from V and 10 bases from J, the gap between germline ends came to 14 bases. The CDR3 loop is CASSLGGGKISPLHF. The CDR3 nucleotides are TGTGCCAGCAGCTTAGGGGGCGGCAAAATCTCACCCCTCCACTTT.

J is TRBJ2-3 and V is TRBV7-3; 12 bases are shared with TRBD2. CDR1 and CDR2 (germline): SGHTA, FQGTGA. J lost 1 base, V lost 6 bases, and 5 bases had no gene match. This CDR3 is built from 16 residues. CDR3 bases: TGTGCCAGCAGTGTCCTAGCGGGGGGGCGCACAGATACGCAGTATTTT. It is translated as CASSVLAGGRTDTQYF.

CDR3 nucleotides: TGCGCCAGCGGACAGGGGCCGGAGCAGTTCTTC. It specifies CASGQGPEQFF. The V gene is TRBV10-2, the J gene TRBJ2-1; TRBD1 agrees at 9 bases. Germline lookup yields CDR1 WSHSY and CDR2 SAAADI. The CDR3 loop spans 11 amino acids. V gave up 8 bases and J gave up 10 bases; unmatched junction bases: 3.

This clone was picked up a small number of times. The CDR3 is CASSLGGLAGEQFF. The CDR3 DNA sequence: TGTGCCAGCAGCTTAGGGGGACTAGCTGGTGAGCAGTTCTTC. The V and J genes are TRBV7-9 and TRBJ2-1; the match to TRBD2 covers 9 bases. The trim removed 1 base at V and 9 bases at J, leaving 4 bases unmatched. CDR3 size: 14 residues. CDR1 is SEHNR, CDR2 FQNEAQ, per germline (reference sequence).

The chain has TRBV2 and TRBJ1-3; D may be TRBD1 (5 bases). In germline, CDR1 is SNHLY, CDR2 FYNNEI. V was trimmed by 3 bases and J by 0 bases, leaving 9 bases between them. This CDR3 comprises 15 residues. CDR3 sequence: CASSERTNSGNTIYF. The CDR3 DNA reads TGTGCCAGCAGTGAGAGGACAAACTCTGGAAACACCATATATTTT. Complete variable domain (other parts from reference TRBV2 and TRBJ1-3): EPEVTQTPSHQVTQMGQEVILRCVPISNHLYFYWYRQILGQKVEFLVSFYNNEISEKSEIFDDQFSVERPDGSNFTLKIRSTKLEDSAMYFCASSERTNSGNTIYFGEGSWLTVV.